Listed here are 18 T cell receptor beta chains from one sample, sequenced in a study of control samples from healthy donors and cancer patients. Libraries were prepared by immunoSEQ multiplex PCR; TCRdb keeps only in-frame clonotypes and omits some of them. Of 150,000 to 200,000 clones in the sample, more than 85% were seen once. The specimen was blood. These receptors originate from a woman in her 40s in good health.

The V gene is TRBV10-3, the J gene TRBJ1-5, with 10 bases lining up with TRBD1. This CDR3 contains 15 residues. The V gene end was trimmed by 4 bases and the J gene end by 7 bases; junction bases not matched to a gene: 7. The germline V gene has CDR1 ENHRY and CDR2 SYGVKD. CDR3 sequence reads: CAISGGQGIGQPQHF. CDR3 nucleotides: TGTGCCATCAGTGGGGGACAGGGGATCGGCCAGCCCCAGCATTTT.

This CDR3 is CASSLWQDRVYGYTF. In nucleotides, the CDR3 is TGTGCCAGCAGTTTATGGCAGGACAGGGTCTATGGCTACACCTTC. The chain has TRBV28 and TRBJ1-2, with 8 positions matching TRBD1. After removal of 0 bases from V and 4 bases from J, the junction contained 4 bases not matched to a gene. Germline CDR1 MDHEN, CDR2 SYDVKM. The CDR3 consists of 15 residues.

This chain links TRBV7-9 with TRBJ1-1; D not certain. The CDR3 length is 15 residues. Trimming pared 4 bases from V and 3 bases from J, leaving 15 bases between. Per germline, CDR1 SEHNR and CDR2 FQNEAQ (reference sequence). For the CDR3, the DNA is TGTGCCAGCAGCTCGTGGGGAGGCGGGGACACTGAAGCTTTCTTT. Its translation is CASSSWGGGDTEAFF.

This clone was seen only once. The CDR3 DNA is TGTGCCAGTTATGATAACAGGGGGGAGTCTGGAAACACCATATATTTT. Encoded protein: CASYDNRGESGNTIYF. J is TRBJ1-3 and V is TRBV19; 8 bases agree with TRBD1. Germline assignment: CDR1 LNHDA and CDR2 SQIVND (reference sequence). Germline trimming cut 8 bases from V and 1 base from J; bases unmatched to any gene: 10. The length of the CDR3 is 16 residues. Complete variable domain (other parts from reference TRBV19 and TRBJ1-3): DGGITQSPKYLFRKEGQNVTLSCEQNLNHDAMYWYRQDPGQGLRLIYYSQIVNDFQKGDIAEGYSVSREKKESFPLTVTSAQKNPTAFYLCASYDNRGESGNTIYFGEGSWLTVV.

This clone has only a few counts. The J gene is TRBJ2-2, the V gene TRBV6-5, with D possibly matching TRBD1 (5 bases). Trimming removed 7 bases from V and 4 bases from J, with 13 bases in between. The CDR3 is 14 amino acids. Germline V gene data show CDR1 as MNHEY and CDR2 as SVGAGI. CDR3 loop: CASITGRSTGELFF. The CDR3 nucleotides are TGTGCCAGCATTACAGGTCGTAGCACCGGGGAGCTGTTTTTT.

The DNA for the CDR3 is TGCGCCAGCAGCTTGGGGCCTATGACCGGACTATTGGAGCCCCAGCATTTT. It yields the protein CASSLGPMTGLLEPQHF. This chain connects TRBV5-1 to TRBJ1-5; D is undetermined. The CDR3 extends over 17 amino acids. The germline V gene has CDR1 SGHRS and CDR2 YFSETQ. The ends were cut back, 0 bases at V and 8 bases at J, with 21 bases in the middle.

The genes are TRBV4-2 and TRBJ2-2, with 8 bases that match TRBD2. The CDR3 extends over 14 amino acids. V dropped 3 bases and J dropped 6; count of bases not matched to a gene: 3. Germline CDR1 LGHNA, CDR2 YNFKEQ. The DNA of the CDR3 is TGTGCCAGCAGCCACCGGGGGGGTGCCGGGGAGCTGTTTTTT. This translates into CASSHRGGAGELFF.

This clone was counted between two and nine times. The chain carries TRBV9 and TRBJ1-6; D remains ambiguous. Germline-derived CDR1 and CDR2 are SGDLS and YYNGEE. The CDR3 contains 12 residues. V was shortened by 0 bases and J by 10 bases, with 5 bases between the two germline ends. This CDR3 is CASSVGASPLHF. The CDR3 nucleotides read TGTGCCAGCAGCGTAGGGGCATCACCCCTCCACTTT.

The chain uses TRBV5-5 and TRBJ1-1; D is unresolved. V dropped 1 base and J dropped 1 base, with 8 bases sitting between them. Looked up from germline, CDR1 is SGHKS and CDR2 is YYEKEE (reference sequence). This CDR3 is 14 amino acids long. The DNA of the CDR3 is TGTGCCAGCAGCTTGACAAGGTGGAACACTGAAGCTTTCTTT. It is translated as CASSLTRWNTEAFF.

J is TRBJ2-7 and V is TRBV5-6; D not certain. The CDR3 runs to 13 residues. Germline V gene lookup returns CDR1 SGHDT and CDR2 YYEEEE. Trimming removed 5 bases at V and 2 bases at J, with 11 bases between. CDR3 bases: TGTGCCAGCAGACCACGAGGCCCCTACGAGCAGTACTTC. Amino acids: CASRPRGPYEQYF.

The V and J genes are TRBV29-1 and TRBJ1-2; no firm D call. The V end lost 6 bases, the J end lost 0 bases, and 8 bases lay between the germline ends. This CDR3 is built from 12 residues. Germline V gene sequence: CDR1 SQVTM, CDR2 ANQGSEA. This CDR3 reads CSVGLANYGYTF. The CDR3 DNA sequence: TGCAGCGTGGGCCTAGCTAACTATGGCTACACCTTC.

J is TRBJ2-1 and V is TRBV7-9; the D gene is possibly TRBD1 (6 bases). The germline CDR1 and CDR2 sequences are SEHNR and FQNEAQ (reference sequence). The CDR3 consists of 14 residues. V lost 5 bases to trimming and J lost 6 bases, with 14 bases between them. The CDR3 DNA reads TGTGCCAGCAGCCTTGGGACACCGGGCAATGAGCAGTTCTTC. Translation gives CASSLGTPGNEQFF.

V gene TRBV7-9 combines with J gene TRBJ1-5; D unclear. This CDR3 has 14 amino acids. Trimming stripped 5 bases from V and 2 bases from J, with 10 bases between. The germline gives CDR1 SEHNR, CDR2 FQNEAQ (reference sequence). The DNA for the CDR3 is TGTGCCAGCAGCGATGGGTATGGCAATCAGCCCCAGCATTTT. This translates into CASSDGYGNQPQHF.

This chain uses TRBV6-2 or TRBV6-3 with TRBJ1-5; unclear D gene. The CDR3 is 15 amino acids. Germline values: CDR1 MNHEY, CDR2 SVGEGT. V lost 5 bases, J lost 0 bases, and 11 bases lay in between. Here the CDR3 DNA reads TGTGCCAGCAGTCCCCTCACCTATAGCAATCAGCCCCAGCATTTT. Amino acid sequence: CASSPLTYSNQPQHF.

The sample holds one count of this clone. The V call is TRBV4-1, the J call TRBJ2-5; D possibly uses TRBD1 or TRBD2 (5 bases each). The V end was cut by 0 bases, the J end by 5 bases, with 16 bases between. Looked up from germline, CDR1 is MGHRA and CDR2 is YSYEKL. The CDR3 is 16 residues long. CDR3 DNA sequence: TGCGCCAGCAGCCAAGAGGGGGTAGGGGTCGAGGAGACCCAGTACTTC. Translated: CASSQEGVGVEETQYF.

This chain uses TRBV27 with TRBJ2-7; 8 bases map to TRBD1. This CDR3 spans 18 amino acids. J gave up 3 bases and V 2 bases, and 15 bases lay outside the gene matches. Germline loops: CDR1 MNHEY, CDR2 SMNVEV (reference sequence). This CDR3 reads CASSLRKTWDRLDYEQYF. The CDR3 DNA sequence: TGTGCCAGCAGTTTAAGGAAAACGTGGGACAGGCTTGACTACGAGCAGTACTTC.

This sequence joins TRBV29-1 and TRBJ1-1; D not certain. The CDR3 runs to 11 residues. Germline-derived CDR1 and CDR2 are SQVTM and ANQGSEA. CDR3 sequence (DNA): TGCACCCACGACGGGAACACTGAAGCTTTCTTT. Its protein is CTHDGNTEAFF.

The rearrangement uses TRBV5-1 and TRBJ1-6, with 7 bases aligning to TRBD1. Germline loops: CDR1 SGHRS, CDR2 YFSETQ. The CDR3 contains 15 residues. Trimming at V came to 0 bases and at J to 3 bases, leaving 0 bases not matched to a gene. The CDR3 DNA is TGCGCCAGCAGCTTGGGGGACAGCTATAATTCACCCCTCCACTTT. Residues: CASSLGDSYNSPLHF.